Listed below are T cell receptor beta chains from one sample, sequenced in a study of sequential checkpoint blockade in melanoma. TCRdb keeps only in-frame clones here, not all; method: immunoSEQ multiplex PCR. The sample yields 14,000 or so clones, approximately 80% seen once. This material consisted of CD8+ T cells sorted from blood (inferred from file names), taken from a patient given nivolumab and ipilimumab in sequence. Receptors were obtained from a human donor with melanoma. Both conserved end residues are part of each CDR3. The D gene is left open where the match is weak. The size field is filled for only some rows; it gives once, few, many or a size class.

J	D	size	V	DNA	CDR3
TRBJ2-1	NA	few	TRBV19	TGTGCCAGTAGTGTCTATAGTGTCAATGAGCAGTTCTTC	CASSVYSVNEQFF
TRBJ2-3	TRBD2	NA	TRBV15	TGTGCCACCAGCAGAGCCTTAGCGGGAGAGGGCGGAGATACGCAGTATTTT	CATSRALAGEGGDTQYF
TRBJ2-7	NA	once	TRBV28	TGTGCCAGTACAAAACCGGAACTAGCTAGCGAGCAGTACTTC	CASTKPELASEQYF
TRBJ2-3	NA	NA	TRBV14	TGTGCCAGCAGCCCACCCGGGGAGACGCAGTATTTT	CASSPPGETQYF
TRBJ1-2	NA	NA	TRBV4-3	TGCGCCAGCAGCCAAGATTCAGATTCCTATGGCTACACCTTC	CASSQDSDSYGYTF
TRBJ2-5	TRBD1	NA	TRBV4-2	TGTGCCAGCAGCCAAAGACAGGGTACGGAGACCCAGTACTTC	CASSQRQGTETQYF
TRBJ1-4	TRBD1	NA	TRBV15	TGTGCCACCAGCAGATCACAGGGGAGAGATGAAAAACTGTTTTTT	CATSRSQGRDEKLFF
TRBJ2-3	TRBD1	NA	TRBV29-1	TGCAGCGTTGCGACAGGGATCACAGATACGCAGTATTTT	CSVATGITDTQYF
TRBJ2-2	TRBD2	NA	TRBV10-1	TGCGCCAGCAGTGTCTCTGCGGGAGGTACCGGGGAGCTGTTTTTT	CASSVSAGGTGELFF
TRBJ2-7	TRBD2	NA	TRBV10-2	TGCGCCAGCAGTGGTAGCGGGGTAAACGAGCAGTACTTC	CASSGSGVNEQYF
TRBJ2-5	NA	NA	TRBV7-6	TGTGCCAGCAGCTTAATTCCCCACAGCAACCAAGAGACCCAGTACTTC	CASSLIPHSNQETQYF
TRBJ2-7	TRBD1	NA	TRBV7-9	TGTGCCAGCAGCCATTCCGTTGGGACAGACTCCTACGAGCAGTACTTC	CASSHSVGTDSYEQYF
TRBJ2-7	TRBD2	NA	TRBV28	TGTGCCAGCAGTTTGTCGGGGGGAACCTACGAGCAGTACTTC	CASSLSGGTYEQYF
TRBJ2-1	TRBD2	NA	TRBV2	TGTGCCAGCAGTGATGGCCTAGCGGGGGGGCCGGTAAATGAGCAGTTCTTC	CASSDGLAGGPVNEQFF
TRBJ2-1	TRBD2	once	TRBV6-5	TGTGCCAGCTACCTTAGCGGGAGGGGTTGTAATGAGCAGTTCTTC	CASYLSGRGCNEQFF
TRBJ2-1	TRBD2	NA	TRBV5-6	TGTGCCAGCAGCTTCCCCGTTAGCGGGGGAGCCAATGAGCAGTTCTTC	CASSFPVSGGANEQFF
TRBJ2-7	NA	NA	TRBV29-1	TGCAGCGTTGAAGATGCACAAATGGGCACCTACGAGCAGTACTTC	CSVEDAQMGTYEQYF
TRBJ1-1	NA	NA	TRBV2	TGTGCCAGCGCCGAGCGATGGAACACTGAAGCTTTCTTT	CASAERWNTEAFF
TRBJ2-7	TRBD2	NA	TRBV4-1	TGCGCCAGCAGCCAAGATCGGGGGGGCTACGAGCAGTACTTC	CASSQDRGGYEQYF
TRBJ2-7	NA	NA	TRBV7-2	TGTGCCAGCAGCTTAAACCGGGACAGCGGGCTCTACGAGCAGTACTTC	CASSLNRDSGLYEQYF
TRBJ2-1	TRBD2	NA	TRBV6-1	TGTGCCACAACCAGGGAGGGGTTTTACAATGAGCAGTTCTTC	CATTREGFYNEQFF
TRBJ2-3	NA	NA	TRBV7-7	TGTGCCAGCAGCTTAGGCAGGGCACCAGATACGCAGTATTTT	CASSLGRAPDTQYF
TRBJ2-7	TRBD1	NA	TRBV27	TGTGCCAGCAGTTTATCCTCGCCCGGGACAGGGCACTACGAGCAGTACTTC	CASSLSSPGTGHYEQYF
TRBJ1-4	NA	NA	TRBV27	TGTGCCAGCAGTTTCTTAGAGGCCCCTGAAAAACTGTTTTTT	CASSFLEAPEKLFF
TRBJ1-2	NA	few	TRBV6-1	TGTGCCAGCAGTTATTCAGGGAATGGCTACACCTTC	CASSYSGNGYTF
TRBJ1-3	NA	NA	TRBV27	TGTGCCAGCAGTTTGGACAGCTCTGGAAACACCATATATTTT	CASSLDSSGNTIYF
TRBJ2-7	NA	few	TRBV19	TGTGCCAGTAGTTCAAACGCTGACAGCTCCTACGAGCAGTACTTC	CASSSNADSSYEQYF
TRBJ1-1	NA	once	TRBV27	TGTGCCAGCAGTCCTCCTGGGACAGAAGCTTTCTTT	CASSPPGTEAFF
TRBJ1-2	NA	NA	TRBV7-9	TGTGCCAGCAGCTCGAACTACTATGGCTACACCTTC	CASSSNYYGYTF
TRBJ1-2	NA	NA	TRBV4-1	TGCGCCAGCAGGAAGACCGGGGACTATGGCTACACCTTC	CASRKTGDYGYTF
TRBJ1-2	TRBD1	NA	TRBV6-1	TGTGCCAGCAGTGACAGGGGGCCCAACACCTTC	CASSDRGPNTF
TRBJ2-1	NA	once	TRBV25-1	TGTGCCAGCAGTGCCACGTTAGTCACCCAATCTTCTGAGCAGTTCTTC	CASSATLVTQSSEQFF
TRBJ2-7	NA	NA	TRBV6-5	TGTGCCAGCGGCCTTTACTACGAGCAGTACTTC	CASGLYYEQYF
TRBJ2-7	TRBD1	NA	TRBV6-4	TGTGCCAGCAGGCCACTGGGACAGCGAAGTGGGTACTACGAGCAGTACTTC	CASRPLGQRSGYYEQYF
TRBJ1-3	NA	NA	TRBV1	TGCACCAGCAGCCAGAGGGACAGGCCCCTTCTCTCTGGAAACACCATATATTTT	CTSSQRDRPLLSGNTIYF
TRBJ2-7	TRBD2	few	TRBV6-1	TGTGCCAGCAGCTTTGGGCCTAGCGGGACCTACGAGCAGTACTTC	CASSFGPSGTYEQYF
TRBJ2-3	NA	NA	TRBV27	TGTGCCAGCGGGCCCCTTTATGCAACAGATACGCAGTATTTT	CASGPLYATDTQYF
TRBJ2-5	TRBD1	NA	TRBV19	TGTGCCAGTAGTACTACAGGGGTGCAGTACTTC	CASSTTGVQYF
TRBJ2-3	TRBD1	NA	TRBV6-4	TGTGCCAGCAGTGACACCGGACAGGGTCACACAGATACGCAGTATTTT	CASSDTGQGHTDTQYF
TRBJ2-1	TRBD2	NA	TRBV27	TGTGCCAGCAGTTTAATCTCTAGCGGGAGGCACAATGAGCAGTTCTTC	CASSLISSGRHNEQFF
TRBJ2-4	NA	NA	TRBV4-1	TGCGCCAGCAGCCAAGAGCACAGGGATCTCCACTTC	CASSQEHRDLHF
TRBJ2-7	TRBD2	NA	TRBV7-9	TGTGCCACCGGGACTAGCGGGATCGGCGAGCAGTACTTC	CATGTSGIGEQYF
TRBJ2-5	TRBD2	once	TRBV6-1	TGTGCCAGCAGTGAACTAGCGGGGGGGCCTCAAGAGACCCAGTACTTC	CASSELAGGPQETQYF
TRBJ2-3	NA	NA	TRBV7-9	TGTGCCAGCAGCCAGGGGACATTTGTTAGCACAGATACGCAGTATTTT	CASSQGTFVSTDTQYF
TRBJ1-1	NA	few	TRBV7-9	TGTGCCAGCAGCTTAGATCAAAACGGGGATTTCGAAGCTTTCTTT	CASSLDQNGDFEAFF
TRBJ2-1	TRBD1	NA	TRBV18	TGTGCCAGCACCCCGGGACAGGGGTTGTTAGGAGAGCAGTTCTTC	CASTPGQGLLGEQFF
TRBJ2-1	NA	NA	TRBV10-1	TGCGCCAGCAGTGAGTCGATACTAGGGAACAATGAGCAGTTCTTC	CASSESILGNNEQFF
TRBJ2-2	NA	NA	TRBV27	TGTGCCAGCAGTTTATGGGCAGGGGAGAACACCGGGGAGCTGTTTTTT	CASSLWAGENTGELFF
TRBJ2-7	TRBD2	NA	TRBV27	TGTGCCAGCAGCACCTCGGCTAGCGGGAGCTACGAGCAGTACTTC	CASSTSASGSYEQYF
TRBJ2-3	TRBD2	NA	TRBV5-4	TGTGCCAGCTCCATTGGGGGGGGATCTAGCACAGATACGCAGTATTTT	CASSIGGGSSTDTQYF
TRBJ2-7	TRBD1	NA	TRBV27	TGTGCCAGCAGCTTAACGACAGGGCTCGAGCAGTACTTC	CASSLTTGLEQYF
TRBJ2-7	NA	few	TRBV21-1	TGTGCCAGCAGCAACAAAGCACGTCGACAGACCTACGAGCAGTACTTC	CASSNKARRQTYEQYF
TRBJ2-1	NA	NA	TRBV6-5	TGTGCCAGCAGTTACGAGGGTCTAGCCAATGAGCAGTTCTTC	CASSYEGLANEQFF